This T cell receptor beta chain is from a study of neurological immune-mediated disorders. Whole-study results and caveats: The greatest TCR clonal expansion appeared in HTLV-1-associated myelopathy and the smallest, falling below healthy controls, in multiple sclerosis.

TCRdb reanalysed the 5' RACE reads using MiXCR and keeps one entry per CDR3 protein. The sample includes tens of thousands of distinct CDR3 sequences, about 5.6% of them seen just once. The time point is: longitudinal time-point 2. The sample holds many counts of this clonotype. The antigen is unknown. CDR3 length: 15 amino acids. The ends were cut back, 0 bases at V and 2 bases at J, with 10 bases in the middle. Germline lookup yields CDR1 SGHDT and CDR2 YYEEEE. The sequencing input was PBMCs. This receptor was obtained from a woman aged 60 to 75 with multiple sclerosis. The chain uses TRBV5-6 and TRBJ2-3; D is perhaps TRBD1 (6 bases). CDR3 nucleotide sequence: TGTGCCAGCAGCTTGGTTCAGGGGCTCACAGATACGCAGTATTTT. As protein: CASSLVQGLTDTQYF.